This TCR beta chain was found in a study of T cell responses to AZD1222 COVID-19 vaccine. Points from the study as a whole: A mostly white British donor set with more females was recruited, and clonal diversity was possibly underestimated. Repertoires were collected only later (after the peak T cell response had occurred).

Method: immunoSEQ multiplex PCR; TCRdb's copy keeps in-frame clones and lacks some. Of approximately 150,000 clones in the sample, just under 90% were seen once. On this clone itself: Antigen: not known.

Trimming took 3 bases from V and 6 from J, leaving 17 bases between them. CDR3 length: 16 amino acids. CDR1 and CDR2 (germline): KGHDR, SFDVKD. The chain has TRBV24-1 and TRBJ1-5, with a tentative D call TRBD1 (5 bases). This material consisted of peripheral blood, taken 28 days after the second dose of the MenACWY control vaccine. The clonotype was recovered from an adult who received the MenACWY meningococcal vaccine as a control. In DNA form, the CDR3 reads TGTGCCACCAGTGATGGCGCTAGTCCCGGGGGTCAGCCCCAGCATTTT. It specifies CATSDGASPGGQPQHF.